This TCR beta chain derives from a study of blood T cell repertoires in COVID-19. About the research overall: Whether acute or convalescent, the COVID-19 samples came from the United States, Italy and Spain. PBMCs, B-cell-depleted T cells, or T cells were the source of the cDNA or gDNA that made up the material.

The authors' processing: The authors estimated nucleated cell counts from reference gene primer amplification. TCRdb's table, derived via immunoSEQ multiplex PCR, lists solely in-frame clones and lacks some. The V and J calls and clone size come from that table; D and trimming were worked out from the DNA. This table has under 300,000 clones, 83% appearing once. The CDR3 is 16 residues long. The germline CDR1 and CDR2 sequences are LGHNA and YNFKEQ. Trimming cost V 2 bases and J 4 bases; bases outside gene matches: 10. The receptor was isolated from a woman between 50 and 59 years old who had recovered from COVID-19. The chain links TRBV4-2 to TRBJ1-1, with TRBD1 matching 7 bases. Sequencing was done on a sample of peripheral blood. The CDR3 nucleotides read TGTGCCAGCAGCCAATCGCCGACAGGGTTGTCCACTGAAGCTTTCTTT. Translating gives CASSQSPTGLSTEAFF.